The 6 T cell receptor beta chains below come from one sample, sequenced in a study of OX40 agonist ivuxolimab in advanced cancers. The method was immunoSEQ multiplex PCR; TCRdb's version includes in-frame clones alone and lacks a portion of them. The sample lists about 69,000 clones; around 91% were seen once. Sequenced material: CD4+ or CD8+ T cells sorted from blood, taken in a trial of the OX40 agonist ivuxolimab. The receptor source for this set is an adult with an advanced solid tumor such as melanoma, head and neck, liver or kidney cancer.

The chain couples TRBV27 to TRBJ2-7, with TRBD1 matching over 10 bases. After removal of 5 bases from V and 4 bases from J, the junction contained 5 bases not matched to a gene. This CDR3 is 14 amino acids long. Germline values: CDR1 MNHEY, CDR2 SMNVEV (reference sequence). The CDR3 region has the DNA TGTGCCAGCAGTATAAGACAGGGGGCTTACGAGCAGTACTTC. Residues: CASSIRQGAYEQYF.

The gene calls are TRBV7-3 and TRBJ2-7, with 7 bases lining up with TRBD1. This CDR3 spans 13 amino acids. V gave up 2 bases and J gave up 5 bases; unmatched junction bases: 3. Germline CDR1 SGHTA, CDR2 FQGTGA. The CDR3: CASSLEDRDEQYF. The CDR3 coding sequence is TGTGCCAGCAGCTTAGAAGACAGGGACGAGCAGTACTTC.

V and J are TRBV7-9 and TRBJ2-5; 13 nucleotides match TRBD2. The CDR3 is made up of 14 amino acids. V lost 2 bases, J lost 11 bases, and 5 bases stayed unmatched. Germline values: CDR1 SEHNR, CDR2 FQNEAQ (reference sequence). CDR3 nucleotide sequence: TGTGCCAGCAGCTTAATGCAGGGACTAGCGGGGCAGTACTTC. It yields the protein CASSLMQGLAGQYF.

The rearrangement links TRBV19 to TRBJ1-1; D possibly corresponds to TRBD1 (5 bases). V lost 5 bases to trimming and J lost 1 base, with 14 bases between them. Germline assignment: CDR1 LNHDA and CDR2 SQIVND (reference sequence). This CDR3 contains 15 residues. CDR3 sequence: CASSSGGRENTEAFF. The CDR3 DNA follows: TGTGCCAGTAGTTCTGGGGGTCGAGAGAACACTGAAGCTTTCTTT. The full variable domain, its missing parts supplied by reference TRBV19 and TRBJ1-1, is DGGITQSPKYLFRKEGQNVTLSCEQNLNHDAMYWYRQDPGQGLRLIYYSQIVNDFQKGDIAEGYSVSREKKESFPLTVTSAQKNPTAFYLCASSSGGRENTEAFFGQGTRLTVV.

The CDR3 is CASSQISYEQYF. The CDR3 DNA reads TGTGCCAGCAGCCAAATTTCCTACGAGCAGTACTTC. The chain uses TRBV2 and TRBJ2-7; no firm D call. Trimming cost V 6 bases and J 1 base, with 7 bases left between them. CDR1 is SNHLY and CDR2 is FYNNEI in the germline V gene. This CDR3 region has 12 residues.

This sequence joins TRBV7-2 and TRBJ1-2; the D is unclear. This CDR3 comprises 12 residues. The germline CDR1 and CDR2 sequences are SGHTA and FQGNSA. Trimming removed 5 bases at V and 4 bases at J, with 8 bases between. CDR3 protein: CASSPSAYGYTF. The CDR3, as DNA: TGTGCCAGCAGCCCTAGTGCCTATGGCTACACCTTC.